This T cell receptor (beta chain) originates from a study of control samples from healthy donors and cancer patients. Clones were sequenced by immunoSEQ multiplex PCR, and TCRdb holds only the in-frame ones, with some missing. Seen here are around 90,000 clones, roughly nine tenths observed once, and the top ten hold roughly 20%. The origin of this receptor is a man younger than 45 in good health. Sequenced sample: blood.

The CDR3 DNA is TGTGCCAGCAGCGAGTCGGGACTTGGGGCTGAAGCTTTCTTT. Translating gives CASSESGLGAEAFF. This chain connects TRBV11-2 to TRBJ1-1; TRBD1 is a possible D gene (5 bases). V was trimmed by 5 bases and J by 6 bases, leaving 16 bases between them. The CDR3 extends over 14 amino acids. Germline assignment: CDR1 SGHAT and CDR2 FQNNGV.